These T cell receptor beta chains were read from a single sample in a study of persistence of HIV-infected CD4 T cells. TCRdb's table, derived via immunoSEQ multiplex PCR, lists solely in-frame clones and lacks some. The sample has more than 35,000 clones, roughly 89% seen once; the top ten hold 1.3%. What these receptors recognize is not known. The sequencing here drew on CD4+ T cells sorted from PBMCs after approximately 19-hour stimulation, taken from a patient who received antiretroviral therapy. The receptors were sampled from an adult man with HIV who was CMV-seropositive. Each CDR3 is given with its conserved first and last residue. D genes are given only for firm matches. Size tells how often a clone was seen (once, few, many) or the class of an expanded clone, and some rows leave it out.

>once|TRBD2|TRBJ2-7|TRBV6-5
TGTGCCAGCAGTTACCATACCCGGGACTACCACGAGCAGTACTTC
CASSYHTRDYHEQYF
>-|-|TRBJ1-5|TRBV6-1
TGTGCCAGCAGTGAAGGGAGGCTAAGCAATCAGCCCCAGCATTTT
CASSEGRLSNQPQHF
>-|TRBD1|TRBJ2-7|TRBV7-9
TGTGCCAGCAACCAAGACAGGGCTCACGAGCAGTACTTC
CASNQDRAHEQYF
>few|-|TRBJ1-1|TRBV7-2
TGTGCCAGCAGCTTAGGAGGGTTTAACACTGAAGCTTTCTTT
CASSLGGFNTEAFF
>-|-|TRBJ1-1|TRBV6-5
TGTGCCAGCAGTTCCGGACATACGGGGAGGACTGAAGCTTTCTTT
CASSSGHTGRTEAFF
>-|TRBD1|TRBJ1-6|TRBV2
TGTGCCAGCAAGGGGAAGGGGGCTATTTCCTATAATTCACCCCTCCACTTT
CASKGKGAISYNSPLHF
>-|TRBD1|TRBJ1-1|TRBV9
TGTGCCAGCAGCGCAGGGGCAGGGGGAATGAACACTGAAGCTTTCTTT
CASSAGAGGMNTEAFF
>-|-|TRBJ1-6|TRBV29-1
TGCAGCGTTCGGGTAGTTGGGAGCTCCTATAATTCACCCCTCCACTTT
CSVRVVGSSYNSPLHF
>-|-|TRBJ1-4|TRBV10-2
TGCGCCAGCAGTGATTCGGGGGCTAATGAAAAACTGTTTTTT
CASSDSGANEKLFF
>-|-|TRBJ2-5|TRBV7-3
TGTGCCAGCAGCTTAGTACAGCAAGAGACCCAGTACTTC
CASSLVQQETQYF
>-|-|TRBJ2-1|TRBV11-3
TGTGCCAGCAGCTTAAACTGGGGGTCCTCCTTCTACAATGAGCAGTTCTTC
CASSLNWGSSFYNEQFF
>-|TRBD1|TRBJ1-3|TRBV3-1/TRBV3-2
TGTGCCAGCGGGACAGGGGATGGAAACACCATATATTTT
CASGTGDGNTIYF
>-|TRBD1|TRBJ2-7|TRBV5-6
TGTGCCAGCAGCTTGGTGGACAGGTCCTCCTACGAGCAGTACTTC
CASSLVDRSSYEQYF
>once|TRBD1|TRBJ1-2|TRBV3-1/TRBV3-2
TGTGCCAGCAGCGCCCGAACAGGGGGCCATGGCTACACCTTC
CASSARTGGHGYTF
>-|-|TRBJ2-1|TRBV6-5
TGTGCCAGCAGTTACCTCCTAGCTCAACCCTACAATGAGCAGTTCTTC
CASSYLLAQPYNEQFF
>-|TRBD1|TRBJ1-2|TRBV12-3/TRBV12-4
TGTGCCAGCAGTCGTACAGGGGCGTATGGCTACACCTTC
CASSRTGAYGYTF
>-|TRBD1|TRBJ1-1|TRBV9
TGTGCCAGCAGCTACAGGGGGCCGAACACTGAAGCTTTCTTT
CASSYRGPNTEAFF
>-|-|TRBJ1-3|TRBV5-1
TGCGCCAGCAGCTTGGCTAGCACAACCTCTGGAAACACCATATATTTT
CASSLASTTSGNTIYF
>once|-|TRBJ1-3|TRBV9
TGTGCCAGCAGCGTAGCCTCTGGAAACACCATATATTTT
CASSVASGNTIYF
>-|-|TRBJ2-7|TRBV18
TGTGCCAGCTCACCTACCTCCGACAGCGTGTTGGGGGAGCAGTACTTC
CASSPTSDSVLGEQYF
>-|-|TRBJ2-6|TRBV18
TGTGCCAGCTCACCATTACAACCTTCCGACTCTGGGGCCAACGTCCTGACTTTC
CASSPLQPSDSGANVLTF
>-|-|TRBJ2-3|TRBV6-5
TGTGCCACCATGCCAGCTTGGGGTAGCACAGATACGCAGTATTTT
CATMPAWGSTDTQYF
>once|TRBD1|TRBJ2-5|TRBV24-1
TGTGCCACCAGTGATCCCCGGGACAGGGTTGAGACCCAGTACTTC
CATSDPRDRVETQYF
>-|-|TRBJ1-2|TRBV19
TGTGCCAGTAGTATATGGCAGGACCTTCCGCGGGGCTACACCTTC
CASSIWQDLPRGYTF
>-|-|TRBJ1-6|TRBV5-1
TGCGCCAGCAGCTTGGCCTACAGGAGCTCCTATAATTCACCCCTCCACTTT
CASSLAYRSSYNSPLHF
>-|-|TRBJ1-5|TRBV19
TGTGCCACAGGGCGGGGCCTGGCGACTAATCAGCCCCAGCATTTT
CATGRGLATNQPQHF
>few|-|TRBJ2-7|TRBV18
TGTGCCAGCTCACCACGAGACAGTGCCTACGAGCAGTACTTC
CASSPRDSAYEQYF
>-|TRBD2|TRBJ2-5|TRBV7-2
TGTGCCAGCAGCCGCAGCGGGAGGGAAGAGACCCAGTACTTC
CASSRSGREETQYF
>-|TRBD1|TRBJ2-5|TRBV25-1
TGTGCCAGCGGGGAAGGGGGCCGAGAGACCCAGTACTTC
CASGEGGRETQYF
>-|-|TRBJ1-5|TRBV19
TGTGCCAGTAGTATCAACAGGGCACGTCAGCCCCAGCATTTT
CASSINRARQPQHF
>once|TRBD1|TRBJ1-1|TRBV10-3
TGTGCCATCAGGGAGGACAGGGGGCGATTCGTGAACACTGAAGCTTTCTTT
CAIREDRGRFVNTEAFF
>-|TRBD1|TRBJ1-1|TRBV19
TGTGCCAGTAGTTTCAGCCCTTCGACCAGGGGGGCTGAAGCTTTCTTT
CASSFSPSTRGAEAFF
>few|-|TRBJ2-1|TRBV7-2
TGTGCCAGCAGCTTAGAGTACCCAGCCTCCTACAATGAGCAGTTCTTC
CASSLEYPASYNEQFF
>-|-|TRBJ1-1|TRBV4-3
TGCGCCAGCAGCCAAGGTTGGGGGGACATGAACACTGAAGCTTTCTTT
CASSQGWGDMNTEAFF
>-|-|TRBJ2-7|TRBV6-1
TGTGCCAGCAGTGAAGCTACGACAGGAATCTACGAGCAGTACTTC
CASSEATTGIYEQYF
>-|-|TRBJ1-2|TRBV7-9
TGTGCCAGCAGCTTAGCGTCCCCAGGGCCCTACACCTTC
CASSLASPGPYTF
>-|-|TRBJ2-7|TRBV18
TGTGCCAGCTCACCGGGGTTCTACGAGCAGTACTTC
CASSPGFYEQYF
>-|-|TRBJ1-1|TRBV18
TGTGCCAGCTCACCATGGCAGACGAACACTGAAGCTTTCTTT
CASSPWQTNTEAFF
>-|-|TRBJ1-1|TRBV10-2
TGCGCCAGCAGGGGCGGGGCAACGAACACTGAAGCTTTCTTT
CASRGGATNTEAFF
>-|TRBD1|TRBJ1-2|TRBV6-2/TRBV6-3
TGTGCCAGCAGTCAAGGACAGGCGGGAGGCTACACCTTC
CASSQGQAGGYTF
>-|TRBD2|TRBJ2-2|TRBV6-2/TRBV6-3
TGTGCCAGCAACCCCGGGCTAGCGGCACAGAGGTTAGAAACCGGGGAGCTGTTTTTT
CASNPGLAAQRLETGELFF
>-|TRBD1|TRBJ2-5|TRBV19
TGTGCCAGTAGTATGGGACAGGTAGGAGAGACCCAGTACTTC
CASSMGQVGETQYF
>-|-|TRBJ1-1|TRBV18
TGTACCAGCTCACCCGACGGCCCTGAAGCTTTCTTT
CTSSPDGPEAFF
>-|TRBD1|TRBJ1-1|TRBV5-4
TGTGCCTGGATTCCGGGACAGGGGTTAAAGGCTGAAGCTTTCTTT
CAWIPGQGLKAEAFF